The 10 T cell receptor beta chains in this list originate from one sample, sequenced in a study of shared clonotypes between healthy human individuals (dated by TCRdb to 2018 to 2021). Receptors were amplified or captured by the immunoSEQ multiplex PCR assay. The clones in this table, taken by TCRdb from immuneACCESS, are in-frame only. Not every clone is retained; where verified, under half of the shortfall comes from an unresolved V gene, and the cause of the rest is unknown. This sample has 2 million or so clones in its table, and roughly 95% of those were observed once. The ten largest make up roughly 0.13% of the sample. Source material: naive CD4+ T cells sorted from blood. The cell subset or site label for this specimen denotes: CD45RA+ positively selected. The receptors here all came from a young man in good health.

The V and J genes are TRBV5-1 and TRBJ2-2; D may be TRBD2 (6 bases). V lost 2 bases to trimming and J lost 6 bases, with 8 bases between them. The CDR3 contains 13 residues. Germline lookup yields CDR1 SGHRS and CDR2 YFSETQ. The CDR3 sequence: CASSFRESGELFF. CDR3 in DNA: TGCGCCAGCAGCTTCCGGGAGTCCGGGGAGCTGTTTTTT. Full variable domain (rest looked up from reference TRBV5-1 and TRBJ2-2): KAGVTQTPRYLIKTRGQQVTLSCSPISGHRSVSWYQQTPGQGLQFLFEYFSETQRNKGNFPGRFSGRQFSNSRSEMNVSTLELGDSALYLCASSFRESGELFFGEGSRLTVL.

J is TRBJ2-3 and V is TRBV2; the D is unclear. Germline V lookup: CDR1 SNHLY, CDR2 FYNNEI. The CDR3 length is 16 residues. Deletions cut 0 bases from V and 4 bases from J, with 14 bases between. The CDR3: CASSEAVPSRSDTQYF. In DNA form, the CDR3 reads TGTGCCAGCAGTGAAGCGGTCCCATCGCGTTCAGATACGCAGTATTTT.

The V call is TRBV5-6, the J call TRBJ1-2, with no clear D. CDR3 length: 14 amino acids. Looked up from germline, CDR1 is SGHDT and CDR2 is YYEEEE. Trimming left V 4 bases short and J 8 bases short, with 18 bases between. The CDR3 nucleotides read TGTGCCAGCAGCCCGGAGGATAATCGGGCAGGCTACACCTTC. Translated, it gives CASSPEDNRAGYTF.

Comments on this clone: Within the sample, other DNA sequences also encode this same CDR3. The J gene is TRBJ2-1, the V gene TRBV9; no clear D gene. The CDR3 totals 13 residues. The germline V and J ends were trimmed by 2 bases and 4 bases, with 7 bases remaining between them. Germline values: CDR1 SGDLS, CDR2 YYNGEE. The CDR3 loop reads CASSVGSYNEQFF. CDR3 nucleotide sequence: TGTGCCAGCAGCGTCGGGTCTTACAATGAGCAGTTCTTC. The complete variable domain, with remaining parts taken from reference TRBV9 and TRBJ2-1, reads DSGVTQTPKHLITATGQRVTLRCSPRSGDLSVYWYQQSLDQGLQFLIQYYNGEERAKGNILERFSAQQFPDLHSELNLSSLELGDSALYFCASSVGSYNEQFFGPGTRLTVL.

The rearrangement links TRBV18 to TRBJ1-4; possibly TRBD1 for D (5 bases). Trimming removed 5 bases at V and 8 bases at J, with 12 bases between. CDR1 KGHSH and CDR2 LQKENI come from the germline V gene. The CDR3 runs 13 residues. CDR3 bases: TGTGCCAGCTCAGGCGGGGGAGACGAAAAACTGTTTTTT. Encoded protein: CASSGGGDEKLFF.

CDR3 amino acids: CASSRPVNEQFF. The CDR3 DNA follows: TGTGCCAGCAGTCGTCCGGTGAATGAGCAGTTCTTC. The chain combines TRBV6-1 with TRBJ2-1; D is ambiguous. Trimming pared 5 bases from V and 7 bases from J, leaving 9 bases between. Germline CDR1 and CDR2: MNHNS and SASEGT. This CDR3 spans 12 amino acids.

Comment on this clone: No conserved phenylalanine or tryptophan ends this CDR3, so it is likely a read error. The DNA is left out, because the CDR3 cannot be placed on it with certainty; the CDR3 is given as TCRdb lists it. The V gene is TRBV6-5, the J gene TRBJ2-2. Per the germline V gene, CDR1 is MNHEY and CDR2 is SVGAGI. The CDR3 is made up of 13 amino acids, end residues included. The CDR3 is CASSYTDLAPPRP.

V and J are TRBV25-1 and TRBJ2-2; 12 positions match TRBD1. V trimming: 8 bases; J trimming: 1 base; junction bases outside the gene matches: 8. CDR1 and CDR2 (germline): MGHDK, SYGVNS. This CDR3 has 17 residues. CDR3 sequence: CASGGTGGIVNTGELFF. CDR3 DNA: TGTGCCAGCGGAGGGACAGGGGGCATTGTGAACACCGGGGAGCTGTTTTTT.

The chain employs TRBV5-4 and TRBJ1-2; maybe TRBD1 (5 bases). CDR1 and CDR2 from the germline V gene are SGHNT and YYREEE (reference sequence). The V and J ends lost 6 bases and 4 bases respectively, with 25 bases between them. The CDR3 totals 17 residues. The CDR3 bases are TGTGCCAGCAACCCCAGCCGTCCCGGGACGGATTTCTATGGCTACACCTTC. It encodes CASNPSRPGTDFYGYTF.

The chain links TRBV4-1 to TRBJ2-2, with 10 nucleotides matching TRBD2. The CDR3 totals 17 residues. From germline, CDR1 is MGHRA and CDR2 YSYEKL. V lost 2 bases and J lost 4; bases outside the gene matches: 7. CDR3 nucleotides: TGCGCCAGCAGCCAAACGGTAGCGGGAGGCCTCACCGGGGAGCTGTTTTTT. It codes for CASSQTVAGGLTGELFF.